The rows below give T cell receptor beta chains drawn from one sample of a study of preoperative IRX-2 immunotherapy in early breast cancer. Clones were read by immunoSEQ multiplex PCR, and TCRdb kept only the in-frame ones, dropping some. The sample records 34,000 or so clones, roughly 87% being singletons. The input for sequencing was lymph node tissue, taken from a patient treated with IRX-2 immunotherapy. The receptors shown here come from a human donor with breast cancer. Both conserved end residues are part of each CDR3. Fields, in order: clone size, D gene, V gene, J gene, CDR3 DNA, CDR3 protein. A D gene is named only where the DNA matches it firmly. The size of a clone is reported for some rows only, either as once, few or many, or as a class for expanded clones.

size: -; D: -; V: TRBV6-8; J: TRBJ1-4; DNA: TGTGCCAGCAGCCTACGTGGGGGAGTTAATGAAAAACTGTTTTTT; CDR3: CASSLRGGVNEKLFF
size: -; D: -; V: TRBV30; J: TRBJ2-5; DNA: TGTGCCTGGAGTAGCGATGAGACCCAGTACTTC; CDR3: CAWSSDETQYF
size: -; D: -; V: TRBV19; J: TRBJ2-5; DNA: TGTGCCACCTCCGACAGACGCATCCGAGAGACCCAGTACTTC; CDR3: CATSDRRIRETQYF
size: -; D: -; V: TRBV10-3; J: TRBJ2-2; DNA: TGTGCCATCAGTGAGATGGGAGGGACATTAGGCGGGGAGCTGTTTTTT; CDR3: CAISEMGGTLGGELFF
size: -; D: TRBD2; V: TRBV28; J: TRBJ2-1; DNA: TGTGCCAGCTTCCCGGGAGGTAACTACAATGAGCAGTTCTTC; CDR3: CASFPGGNYNEQFF
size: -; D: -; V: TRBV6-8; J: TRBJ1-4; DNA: TGTGCCGGCCGTAGGGGCCTTAATGAAAAACTGTTTTTT; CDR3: CAGRRGLNEKLFF
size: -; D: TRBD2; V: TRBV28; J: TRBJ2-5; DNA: TGTGCCAGCATGGGACTAGCCCCAGAGACCCAGTACTTC; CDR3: CASMGLAPETQYF
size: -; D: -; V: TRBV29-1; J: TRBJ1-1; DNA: TGCAGCGCTAAAGACAGGCCGAACACTGAAGCTTTCTTT; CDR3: CSAKDRPNTEAFF
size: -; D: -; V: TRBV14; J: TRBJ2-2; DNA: TGTGCCAGCAGCCAACGGCAGCCGAACACCGGGGAGCTGTTTTTT; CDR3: CASSQRQPNTGELFF
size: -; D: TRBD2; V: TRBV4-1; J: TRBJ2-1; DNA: TGCGCCAGCAGCCAAGGACTAGCGGGGGACAATGAGCAGTTCTTC; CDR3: CASSQGLAGDNEQFF
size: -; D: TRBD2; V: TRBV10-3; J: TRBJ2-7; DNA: TGTGCCATCAGTGAGTCTGCTAGCGGGAGGTTTCACGAGCAGTACTTC; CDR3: CAISESASGRFHEQYF
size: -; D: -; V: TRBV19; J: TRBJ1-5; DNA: TGTGCCAGTAGTTACGGGGGGCAAAATCAGCCCCAGCATTTT; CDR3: CASSYGGQNQPQHF
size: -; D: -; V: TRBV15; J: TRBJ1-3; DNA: TGTGCCACCAGCAGAGATCAGGGGCAGGTCTCTGGAAACACCATATATTTT; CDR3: CATSRDQGQVSGNTIYF
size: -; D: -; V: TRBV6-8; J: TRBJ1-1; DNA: TGTGCCAGCAGTTACTCGAACCAGGGCGACACTGAAGCTTTCTTT; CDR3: CASSYSNQGDTEAFF
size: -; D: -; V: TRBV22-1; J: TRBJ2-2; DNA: TGTGCCAGCAGTGACCGACCGGGACTAGCGACCGGGGAGCTGTTTTTT; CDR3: CASSDRPGLATGELFF
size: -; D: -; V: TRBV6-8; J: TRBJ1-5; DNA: TGTGCCAGCAGTGACTTTTCGGGGAATCATCAGCCCCAGCATTTT; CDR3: CASSDFSGNHQPQHF
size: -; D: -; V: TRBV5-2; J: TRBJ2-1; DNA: TGTGCCAGCAGCACCCGGCCCTACAATGAGCAGTTCTTC; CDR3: CASSTRPYNEQFF
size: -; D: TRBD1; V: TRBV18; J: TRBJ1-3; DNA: TGTGCCAGCTCACTCCGACAGGGCCAGGGAAACACCATATATTTT; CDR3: CASSLRQGQGNTIYF
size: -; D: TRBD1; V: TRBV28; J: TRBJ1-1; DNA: TGTGCCAGCAGTTTAAATGGTGCCCGGACAGGGGGGGACACTGAAGCTTTCTTT; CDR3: CASSLNGARTGGDTEAFF
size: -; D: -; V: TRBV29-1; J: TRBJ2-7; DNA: TGCAGTGCTTGGGGAGGCTCAGGGGCCGAGCAGTACTTC; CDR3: CSAWGGSGAEQYF
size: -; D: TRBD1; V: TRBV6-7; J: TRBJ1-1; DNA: TGTGCCAGCAGTGTAGGGACAGGGCCGGGGAAGACTGAAGCTTTCTTT; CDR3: CASSVGTGPGKTEAFF
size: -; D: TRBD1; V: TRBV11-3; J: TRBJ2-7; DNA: TGTGCCAGCAGCTTGTATAGGGACAGGAACGGATATGAGCAGTACTTC; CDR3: CASSLYRDRNGYEQYF
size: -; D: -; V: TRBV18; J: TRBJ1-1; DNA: TGTGCCAGCTCACCAGCGGGACCGCGATACACTGAAGCTTTCTTT; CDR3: CASSPAGPRYTEAFF
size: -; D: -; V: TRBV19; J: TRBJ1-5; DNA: TGTGCCAGTAGTCTAAGGGGATACGATCAGCCCCAGCATTTT; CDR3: CASSLRGYDQPQHF
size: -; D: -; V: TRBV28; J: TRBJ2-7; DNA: TGTGCCAGCAGTTTATCGGGGACCAGTTCCTACGAGCAGTACTTC; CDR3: CASSLSGTSSYEQYF
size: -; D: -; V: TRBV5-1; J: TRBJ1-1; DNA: TGCGCCAGCAGCTTTACAGGGTCTGGCACTGAAGCTTTCTTT; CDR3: CASSFTGSGTEAFF
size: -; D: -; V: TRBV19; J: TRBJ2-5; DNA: TGTGCCAGTAGTGTACAGGGTGGGAAGGAGACCCAGTACTTC; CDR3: CASSVQGGKETQYF
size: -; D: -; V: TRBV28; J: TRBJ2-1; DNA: TGTGCCAGCAGCCTCCCTCAAGACGGCAACAATGAGCAGTTCTTC; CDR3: CASSLPQDGNNEQFF
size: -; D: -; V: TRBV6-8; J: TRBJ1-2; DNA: TGTGCCAGCAGTTTGGAGGGGTCCCACTATGGCTACACCTTC; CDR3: CASSLEGSHYGYTF
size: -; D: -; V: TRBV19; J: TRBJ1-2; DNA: TGTGCCAGTAGTATTCAGGGTACGATCTATGGCTACACCTTC; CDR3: CASSIQGTIYGYTF
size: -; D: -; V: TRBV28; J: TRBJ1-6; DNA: TGTGCCAGCAGTTTTCAGACAGGCAATTCACCCCTCCACTTT; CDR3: CASSFQTGNSPLHF
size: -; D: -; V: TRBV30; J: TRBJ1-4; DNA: TGTGCCTGGAGTGTACTTAGATGGTCCGGGGGAAGAGAAAAACTGTTTTTT; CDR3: CAWSVLRWSGGREKLFF
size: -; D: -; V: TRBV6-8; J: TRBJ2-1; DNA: TGTGCCAGCAGAGGGATCGGGGACTACAATGAGCAGTTCTTC; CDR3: CASRGIGDYNEQFF
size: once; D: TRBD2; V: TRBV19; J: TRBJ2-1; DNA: TGTGCCAGTAGTGAGGGACTAGGGTCCTACAATGAGCAGTTCTTC; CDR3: CASSEGLGSYNEQFF
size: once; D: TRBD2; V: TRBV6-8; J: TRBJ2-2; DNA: TGTGCCATCAGGCCGGGACTAGCGGAAAACACCGGGGAGCTGTTTTTT; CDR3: CAIRPGLAENTGELFF
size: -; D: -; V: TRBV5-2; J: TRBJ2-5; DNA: TGTGCCAGCAGCCCCGGACTAGCGGGGACCCAGTACTTC; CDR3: CASSPGLAGTQYF
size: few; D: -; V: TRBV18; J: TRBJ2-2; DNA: TGTGCCAGCTCACCTTCGGGGGGCCTCGGCGGGGAGCTGTTTTTT; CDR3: CASSPSGGLGGELFF
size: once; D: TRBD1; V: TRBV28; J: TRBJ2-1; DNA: TGTGCCAGCAGTTCCCCCTACCGGGACAGGGGTTTCAATGAGCAGTTCTTC; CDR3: CASSSPYRDRGFNEQFF
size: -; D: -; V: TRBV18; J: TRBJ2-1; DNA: TGTGCCAGCTCATGGGACATGTCCTACAATGAGCAGTTCTTC; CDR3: CASSWDMSYNEQFF
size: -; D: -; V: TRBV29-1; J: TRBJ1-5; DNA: TGCAGCGTCTTGGACAGCCCCAATCAGCCCCAACATTTT; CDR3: CSVLDSPNQPQHF
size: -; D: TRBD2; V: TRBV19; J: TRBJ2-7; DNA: TGTGCCAGTAGCGGGCTAGCGGGGGCCTCGGATGAGCAGTACTTC; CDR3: CASSGLAGASDEQYF
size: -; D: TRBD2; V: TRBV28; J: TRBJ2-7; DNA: TGTGCCAGCAGTTCTTGGTCCGGGACTAGCGGGAGGGAGGACGAGCAGTACTTC; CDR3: CASSSWSGTSGREDEQYF
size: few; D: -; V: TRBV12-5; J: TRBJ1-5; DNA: TGTGCTAGTGGTTCCCCGCGGACAGTTTATAGCAATCAGCCCCAGCATTTT; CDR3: CASGSPRTVYSNQPQHF
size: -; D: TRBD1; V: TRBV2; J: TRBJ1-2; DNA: TGTGCCAGCACAGGGGGCGCGGGGTATGGCTACACCTTC; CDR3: CASTGGAGYGYTF
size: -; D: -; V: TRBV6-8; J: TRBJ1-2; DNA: TGTGCCAGCAGCACCGGGAGGAACTATGGCTACACCTTC; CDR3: CASSTGRNYGYTF
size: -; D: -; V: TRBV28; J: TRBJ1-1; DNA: TGTGCCAGCCGGAAAGGGGGTTTGAACACTGAAGCTTTCTTT; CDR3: CASRKGGLNTEAFF
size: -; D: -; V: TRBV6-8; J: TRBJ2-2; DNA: TGTGCCAGCAGTTACATGCGGTCCGGGGAGCTGTTTTTT; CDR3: CASSYMRSGELFF
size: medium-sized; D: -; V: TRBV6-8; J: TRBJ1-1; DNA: TGTGCCACCGGGCCAGGCGACACTGAAGCTTTCTTT; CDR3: CATGPGDTEAFF
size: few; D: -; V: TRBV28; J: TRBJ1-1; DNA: TGTGCCAGCGCCCCCCTCGGGGCAGTCCTTGGTGAAGCTTTCTTT; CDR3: CASAPLGAVLGEAFF
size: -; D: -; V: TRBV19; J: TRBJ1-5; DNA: TGTGCCAGTAACCTAAGGGGTAATCAGCCCCAGCATTTT; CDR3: CASNLRGNQPQHF
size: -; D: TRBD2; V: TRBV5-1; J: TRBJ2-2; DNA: TGCGCCAGCAGCCAAGATGTGACGGGAGGGGACACCGGGGAGCTGTTTTTT; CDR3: CASSQDVTGGDTGELFF